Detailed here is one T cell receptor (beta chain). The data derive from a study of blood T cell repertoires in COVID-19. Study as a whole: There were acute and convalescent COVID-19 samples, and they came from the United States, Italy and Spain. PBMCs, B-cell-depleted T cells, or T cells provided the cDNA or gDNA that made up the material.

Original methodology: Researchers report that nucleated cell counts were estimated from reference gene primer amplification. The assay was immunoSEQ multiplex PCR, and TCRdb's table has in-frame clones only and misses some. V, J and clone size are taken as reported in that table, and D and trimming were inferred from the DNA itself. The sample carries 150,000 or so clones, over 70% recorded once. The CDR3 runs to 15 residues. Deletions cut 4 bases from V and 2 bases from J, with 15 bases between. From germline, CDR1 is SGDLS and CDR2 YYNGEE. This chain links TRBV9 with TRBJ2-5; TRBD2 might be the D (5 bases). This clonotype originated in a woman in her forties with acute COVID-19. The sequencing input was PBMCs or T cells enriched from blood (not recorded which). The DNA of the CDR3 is TGTGCCAGCAGCCCAGAACTAGGCCTACAAGAGACCCAGTACTTC. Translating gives CASSPELGLQETQYF.